What follows are 8 T cell receptor beta chains derived from one specimen sequenced in a study of cytomegalovirus exposure and HLA in healthy donors. Generated by immunoSEQ multiplex PCR, the TCRdb table keeps only in-frame clones and is missing some. The data show tens of thousands of clones, 96% seen once. What was sequenced was PBMCs. The source is a young man in good health and CMV-seronegative.

CDR3 nucleotides: TGTGCCAGTAGTATCCCGACAGGGGGTCCAGATACGCAGTATTTT. This translates into CASSIPTGGPDTQYF. V usage is TRBV19 and J usage is TRBJ2-3, with 9 bases identical to TRBD1. This CDR3 has 15 residues. The V gene end was trimmed by 3 bases and the J gene end by 4 bases; junction bases not matched to a gene: 5. Germline CDR1 and CDR2: LNHDA and SQIVND (reference sequence). Based on the CDR3 plus reference TRBV19 and TRBJ2-3, the full variable domain is DGGITQSPKYLFRKEGQNVTLSCEQNLNHDAMYWYRQDPGQGLRLIYYSQIVNDFQKGDIAEGYSVSREKKESFPLTVTSAQKNPTAFYLCASSIPTGGPDTQYFGPGTRLTVL.

The V gene is TRBV19, the J gene TRBJ1-3, with D unclear. Trimming removed 1 base from V and 4 bases from J, with 5 bases in between. This CDR3 comprises 13 residues. Germline V gene data show CDR1 as LNHDA and CDR2 as SQIVND (reference sequence). The CDR3 reads CASSIGRGNTIYF. DNA of the CDR3: TGTGCCAGTAGTATAGGTCGGGGAAACACCATATATTTT.

This rearrangement joins TRBV4-1 to TRBJ2-7; TRBD1 aligns across 8 bases. Germline CDR1 reads MGHRA; CDR2 reads YSYEKL. CDR3 size: 16 residues. With V trimmed by 3 bases and J by 9 bases, 16 bases remained unmatched. The CDR3 DNA reads as TGCGCCAGCAGCCATGCCGACGACAGGGGCATCGGTGGGCAGTACTTC. Translated, it gives CASSHADDRGIGGQYF.

The V call is TRBV10-3, the J call TRBJ2-7; D is possibly TRBD1 (6 bases). CDR1 and CDR2 (germline): ENHRY, SYGVKD. Deletions cut 3 bases from V and 5 bases from J, with 14 bases between. This CDR3 is built from 14 residues. CDR3 residues: CAISESGTIDEQYV. DNA of the CDR3: TGTGCCATCAGTGAATCCGGGACAATCGACGAGCAGTACGTC.

The genes are TRBV4-2 and TRBJ2-7, with 7 nucleotides matching TRBD1. Germline V gene sequence: CDR1 LGHNA, CDR2 YNFKEQ. The J segment lost 0 bases and the V segment lost 4 bases, leaving 12 bases of the junction unmatched. The CDR3 contains 17 residues. The DNA of the CDR3 is TGTGCCAGCAGCCCAGTCAATCCGGGACAGTCCTCCTACGAGCAGTACTTC. Translating it yields CASSPVNPGQSSYEQYF.

This clone was seen only once. J is TRBJ2-1 and V is TRBV19; D gene uncertain. Germline V gene data show CDR1 as LNHDA and CDR2 as SQIVND (reference sequence). Trimming shortened V by 4 bases and J by 9 bases, and 16 bases separated the two germline ends. The CDR3 is 14 amino acids. The CDR3: CASSTHLEAAEQFF. The DNA for the CDR3 is TGTGCCAGTAGTACTCATCTAGAGGCGGCTGAGCAGTTCTTC.

The chain couples TRBV27 to TRBJ1-2, with 8 bases lining up with TRBD1. Germline CDR1 and CDR2: MNHEY and SMNVEV (reference sequence). V shed 3 bases, J shed 4 bases, and the junction held 4 bases outside the gene matches. The CDR3 loop spans 14 amino acids. The CDR3 reads CASSFTGGPYGYTF. The CDR3 coding sequence is TGTGCCAGCAGTTTCACAGGGGGACCCTATGGCTACACCTTC.

V usage is TRBV6-5 and J usage is TRBJ1-3, with 8 bases that match TRBD1. The length of the CDR3 is 15 residues. Germline CDR1 MNHEY, CDR2 SVGAGI. After removal of 6 bases from V and 2 bases from J, the junction contained 6 bases not matched to a gene. This CDR3 is CASSYQTGAGNTIYF. The CDR3, as DNA: TGTGCCAGCAGCTACCAGACAGGGGCTGGAAACACCATATATTTT.